Listed here are 4 T cell receptor beta chains from one sample, sequenced in a study of radiotherapy plus CTLA-4 blockade in lung cancer. Method: immunoSEQ multiplex PCR; TCRdb's copy keeps in-frame clones and lacks some. The sample consists of some 60,000 clones, less than 85% of them appearing once. Sample: peripheral blood, taken from a patient treated with radiotherapy plus ipilimumab. The receptors derive from a human donor with non-small cell lung cancer who had a complete response to radiotherapy plus ipilimumab.

This clone has a single count. The chain employs TRBV5-5 and TRBJ1-2, with 7 bases that match TRBD1. The ends lost 4 bases at V and 5 bases at J; junction bases unmatched: 5. This CDR3 is built from 13 residues. Germline V CDR1 and CDR2: SGHKS, YYEKEE (reference sequence). CDR3 region: CASSRTGDYGYTF. The CDR3 nucleotides are TGTGCCAGCAGCCGGACAGGCGATTATGGCTACACCTTC.

This clone has only one observation. The rearrangement links TRBV4-1 to TRBJ2-3; no firm D call. This CDR3 is 19 amino acids long. V gave up 1 base and J gave up 0 bases, with 20 bases separating them. CDR1 and CDR2 from the germline V gene are MGHRA and YSYEKL. The DNA for the CDR3 is TGCGCCAGCAGCCAAGTGGTCCATGCCCCAGTGGAGAGCACAGATACGCAGTATTTT. It is translated as CASSQVVHAPVESTDTQYF.

The chain employs TRBV6-1 and TRBJ1-5, with D perhaps TRBD1 (5 bases). CDR1 MNHNS and CDR2 SASEGT come from the germline V gene. CDR3 size: 14 residues. Trimming removed 8 bases at V and 5 bases at J, with 16 bases between. The CDR3 region has the DNA TGTGCCAGCTGCTCCGGGGGGGTGGATCAGCCCCAGCATTTT. It translates to CASCSGGVDQPQHF.

In this sample, this clone turned up once. The chain links TRBV25-1 to TRBJ1-1; D ambiguous. V was shortened by 1 base and J by 5 bases, with 11 bases between the two germline ends. The CDR3 is 14 amino acids. The germline CDR1 and CDR2 sequences are MGHDK and SYGVNS. CDR3 sequence: CASSEWAGRTEAFF. CDR3 in DNA: TGTGCCAGCAGTGAATGGGCAGGCCGGACTGAAGCTTTCTTT.